These 15 T cell receptor beta chains originate from one sample sequenced in a study of chemoradiotherapy in HPV16-positive cancers. Libraries were prepared by immunoSEQ multiplex PCR; TCRdb keeps only in-frame clonotypes and omits some of them. The sample has 9,500 to 15,000 clones; around 90% are singletons. Sample collection was performed from a patient who underwent chemoradiotherapy. The source of these receptors is a human donor with HPV-associated anogenital cancer.

The CDR3 region is CASSSAGGHYEQYF. The CDR3 region has the DNA TGTGCCAGCAGCTCAGCGGGAGGGCATTACGAGCAGTACTTC. The chain joins TRBV7-9 to TRBJ2-7; the match to TRBD2 covers 10 bases. There are 14 residues in the CDR3. The V gene's germline CDR1 is SEHNR and CDR2 FQNEAQ (reference sequence). Trimming removed 4 bases from V and 4 bases from J; junction bases left unmatched: 4. Using reference TRBV7-9 and TRBJ2-7 for the parts outside the CDR3, the full variable domain is DTGVSQNPRHKITKRGQNVTFRCDPISEHNRLYWYRQTLGQGPEFLTYFQNEAQLEKSRLLSDRFSAERPKGSFSTLEIQRTEQGDSAMYLCASSSAGGHYEQYFGPGTRLTVT.

The chain links TRBV5-1 to TRBJ2-5, with 13 bases fitting TRBD2. Germline V gives CDR1 SGHRS, CDR2 YFSETQ. The CDR3 contains 15 residues. The ends lost 5 bases at V and 5 bases at J; junction bases unmatched: 6. The DNA of the CDR3 is TGCGCCAGCAGACTAGCGGGAGGGCCACTGGAGACCCAGTACTTC. Its translation is CASRLAGGPLETQYF.

V usage is TRBV19 and J usage is TRBJ2-3; a weak D match, TRBD2 (7 bases). V lost 4 bases to trimming and J lost 6 bases, with 14 bases between them. The CDR3 is made up of 14 amino acids. Germline lookup yields CDR1 LNHDA and CDR2 SQIVND (reference sequence). The CDR3 here is CASSRGGLVDTQYF. CDR3 nucleotides: TGTGCCAGTAGTAGGGGGGGCCTTGTGGATACGCAGTATTTT. Full variable domain (missing parts from reference TRBV19 and TRBJ2-3): DGGITQSPKYLFRKEGQNVTLSCEQNLNHDAMYWYRQDPGQGLRLIYYSQIVNDFQKGDIAEGYSVSREKKESFPLTVTSAQKNPTAFYLCASSRGGLVDTQYFGPGTRLTVL.

The CDR3 DNA sequence: TGTGCCAGCAGTTACGCAGGGGATGGGGCCAACGTCCTGACTTTC. Translated, it gives CASSYAGDGANVLTF. The chain couples TRBV6-5 to TRBJ2-6; TRBD1 might be the D (6 bases). With 2 bases removed from V and 3 bases from J, the gap between germline ends came to 8 bases. This CDR3 has 15 amino acids. CDR1 is MNHEY and CDR2 is SVGAGI in the germline V gene.

The gene calls are TRBV5-4 and TRBJ1-2, with D possibly being TRBD1 (6 bases). The CDR3 loop spans 12 amino acids. In germline, CDR1 is SGHNT, CDR2 YYREEE (reference sequence). The V gene lost 1 base and the J gene lost 5 bases, with 6 bases spanning the gap. CDR3 sequence reads: CASSLQGYGYTF. CDR3 DNA sequence: TGTGCCAGCAGCTTGCAGGGGTATGGCTACACCTTC.

The chain recombines TRBV27 with TRBJ2-1; D call uncertain. CDR1 is MNHEY, CDR2 SMNVEV, per germline (reference sequence). V lost 7 bases and J lost 7, with 26 bases in between. The CDR3 runs to 17 residues. As DNA, the CDR3 is TGTGCCAGCAAGCCGACCGTGGTTGGATCCGGGTGGAATGAGCAGTTCTTC. It codes for CASKPTVVGSGWNEQFF.

The V call is TRBV5-1, the J call TRBJ1-3; D uncertain. The CDR3 is 16 amino acids. Germline loops: CDR1 SGHRS, CDR2 YFSETQ. V was trimmed by 0 bases and J by 0 bases, leaving 10 bases between them. Written as DNA, the CDR3 is TGCGCCAGCAGCTTGGAGGCAGCGAGCTCTGGAAACACCATATATTTT. Its protein is CASSLEAASSGNTIYF.

The chain has TRBV7-8 and TRBJ2-2; D may be TRBD1 or TRBD2 (6 bases each). The length of the CDR3 is 15 residues. Germline V gene sequence: CDR1 SGHVS, CDR2 FQNEAQ. The V end was cut by 3 bases, the J end by 0 bases, with 8 bases between. DNA of the CDR3: TGTGCCAGCAGCTTCGGGGGCCCGAACACCGGGGAGCTGTTTTTT. Amino acids: CASSFGGPNTGELFF.

This clone was observed a single time. This chain links TRBV18 with TRBJ2-1; TRBD2 is a possible D gene (6 bases). Trimming shortened V by 6 bases and J by 9 bases, and 21 bases separated the two germline ends. The CDR3 has 15 amino acids. Germline lookup yields CDR1 KGHSH and CDR2 LQKENI. CDR3 bases: TGTGCCAGCTCCCCCACGCCTAGCGTATTGTTTGAGCAGTTCTTC. Translating gives CASSPTPSVLFEQFF.

J is TRBJ1-6 and V is TRBV6-4; TRBD1 aligns across 8 bases. The CDR3 totals 15 residues. Trimming at V came to 0 bases and at J to 7 bases, leaving 2 bases not matched to a gene. Germline V gives CDR1 MRHNA, CDR2 SNTAGT. Written as DNA, the CDR3 is TGTGCCAGCAGTGACTCGAGGACAGGGAATTCACCCCTCCACTTT. Translation: CASSDSRTGNSPLHF.

V is TRBV6-1 and J is TRBJ1-5; possibly TRBD1 for D (6 bases). Germline V gene sequence: CDR1 MNHNS, CDR2 SASEGT. Trimming left V 4 bases short and J 4 bases short, with 14 bases between. This CDR3 is 15 amino acids long. The CDR3 region has the DNA TGTGCCAGCAGTGGATCTGGGGGCAGGAATCAGCCCCAGCATTTT. This sequence encodes CASSGSGGRNQPQHF.

The chain uses TRBV14 and TRBJ2-7; 8 nucleotides match TRBD2. Trimming removed 0 bases from V and 5 bases from J; junction bases left unmatched: 9. The V gene's germline CDR1 is SGHDN and CDR2 FVKESK. This CDR3 comprises 16 residues. The CDR3 DNA sequence: TGTGCCAGCAGCCAAGATCGGAGCGGGAGCACCCACGAGCAGTACTTC. Residues: CASSQDRSGSTHEQYF.

CDR3 nucleotides: TGTGCCAGCAGTGCGGTAGATCCGTCGACAGATACGCAGTATTTT. This gives the protein CASSAVDPSTDTQYF. The chain recombines TRBV2 with TRBJ2-3; D call uncertain. Trimming took off 4 bases at V and 3 bases at J, with 14 bases between the two ends. The CDR3 runs to 15 residues. CDR1 and CDR2 from the germline V gene are SNHLY and FYNNEI.

This chain links TRBV7-2 with TRBJ2-3; D might be TRBD2 (6 bases). The CDR3 has 14 amino acids. In germline, CDR1 is SGHTA, CDR2 FQGNSA. The germline V and J ends were trimmed by 3 bases and 5 bases, with 12 bases remaining between them. The CDR3 protein is CASSFLRGGDTQYF. The DNA for the CDR3 is TGTGCCAGCAGCTTCTTGAGGGGAGGAGATACGCAGTATTTT.

V is TRBV10-2 and J is TRBJ2-1; 7 positions agree with TRBD2. Trimming cost V 3 bases and J 8 bases; bases outside gene matches: 13. CDR3 length: 16 amino acids. CDR1 is WSHSY, CDR2 SAAADI, per germline. Written as DNA, the CDR3 is TGCGCCAGCAGTGAAGAGTCTAGCGGCTCTTGGGATGAGCAGTTCTTC. Its protein is CASSEESSGSWDEQFF.